This T cell receptor beta chain is from a study of T cell repertoires in cytomegalovirus infection. On the study more broadly: CMV epitopes used comprised recently identified HLA-C-restricted ones and well-studied HLA-B-restricted ones. An indication of both CMV infection and matching HLA type came from public TCR beta signatures.

V was cut by 6 bases and J by 7 bases, with 13 bases left in between. The CDR3 is 14 amino acids. Germline V gives CDR1 MNHEY, CDR2 SVGAGI. TCRdb re-derived calls from the reads in MiXCR, one entry per CDR3 protein. The data show 700,000 to 850,000 distinct CDR3 sequences, with approximately 30% seen just once and over 10% held by the top ten. Findings and caveats of the study: CMV-specific HLA-C-restricted TCR beta clonotypes dominated the ex vivo response. Carriers of CMV and the relevant HLA type were discriminated by public TCR beta frequency.

Comments on this clonotype: Its specificity is not known.

This material consisted of cultured CD8+ T cells from PBMCs, taken from culture after CMV antigen stimulation. The sequence was obtained from a human donor in good health (CMV status not recorded). Some clones in this sample may be carry-over from other donors' samples. The chain carries TRBV6-5 and TRBJ1-6; D is unresolved. CDR3: CASSISLDNSPLHF. In DNA, the CDR3 is TGTGCCAGCAGCATAAGTCTTGACAATTCACCCCTCCACTTT.